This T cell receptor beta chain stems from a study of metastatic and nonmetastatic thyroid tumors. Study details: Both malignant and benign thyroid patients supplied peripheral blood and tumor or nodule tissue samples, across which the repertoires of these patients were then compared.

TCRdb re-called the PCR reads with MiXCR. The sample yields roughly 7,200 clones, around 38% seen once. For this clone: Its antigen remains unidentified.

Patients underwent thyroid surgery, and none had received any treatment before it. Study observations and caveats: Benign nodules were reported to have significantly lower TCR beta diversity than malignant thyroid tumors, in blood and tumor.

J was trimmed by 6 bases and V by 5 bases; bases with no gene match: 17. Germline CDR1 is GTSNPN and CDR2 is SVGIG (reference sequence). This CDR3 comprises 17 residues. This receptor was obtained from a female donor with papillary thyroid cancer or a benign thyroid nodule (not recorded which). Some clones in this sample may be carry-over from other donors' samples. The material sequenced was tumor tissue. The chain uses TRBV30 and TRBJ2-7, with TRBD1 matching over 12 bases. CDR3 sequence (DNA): TGTGCCTGGGAGTCATTAGAGCCGGGACAGGGGGCCGGCGAGCAGTACTTC. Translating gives CAWESLEPGQGAGEQYF.